The T cell receptor (beta chain) described here comes from a study of shared clonotypes between healthy human individuals. The overall study: The study drew on a couple of women and a few men aged 18 to 49 as donors. The plates for each donor numbered three CD4 naive, three CD4 memory, two CD8 naive and one CD8 memory. Study-level points and caveats: Shared clonotypes across all four donors exceeded non-shared ones in generation probability.

The assay ran at deep level. The protocol was immunoSEQ multiplex PCR, while the TCRdb copy is restricted to in-frame clones and leaves out a portion. Here the sample spans approximately 92,000 clones, 68% being singletons. V gave up 2 bases and J gave up 3 bases; unmatched junction bases: 11. The CDR3 extends over 18 amino acids. The V gene's germline CDR1 is KGHSH and CDR2 LQKENI. As to this clone: What it binds is not known.

This TCR derives from a man aged 25 to 40 in good health. The sample comprised memory CD8+ T cells sorted from blood. Subset defined: CD45RO+ cells pooled with CCR7-negative TemRA cells. V is TRBV18 and J is TRBJ2-7, with 12 bases that match TRBD2. DNA of the CDR3: TGTGCCAGCTCACCAACTCGGATAACTAGCGGGGGGATCTACGAGCAGTACTTC. It encodes CASSPTRITSGGIYEQYF.